The source of this T cell receptor beta chain is a study of T-cell memory formation after mild COVID-19. The sample holds a few counts of this clonotype. Sample barcodes and UMIs were carried by the TCR alpha and TCR beta cDNA libraries that 5'RACE generated with constant-segment primers. Each CDR3 protein gets one entry after TCRdb re-called the 5' RACE reads with MiXCR. The sample has 400,000 or so distinct CDR3 sequences; 15% to 25% are singletons. The CDR3 consists of 15 residues. Germline CDR1 is SGHRS and CDR2 is YFSETQ. Trimming cost V 4 bases and J 4 bases; bases outside gene matches: 7. Sequenced: PBMCs or a T cell subset sorted from them (not recorded which). This receptor was identified in an adult woman who had mild COVID-19 (a few samples of this study predate the infection). Cell type and time point are not known. The rearrangement uses TRBV5-1 and TRBJ2-1; 8 positions match TRBD2. The CDR3 here is CASSLPSGGYNEQFF. CDR3 coding DNA: TGCGCCAGCAGCCTCCCCAGCGGGGGTTACAATGAGCAGTTCTTC.